The rows below give T cell receptor beta chains drawn from one sample of a study of blood T cell repertoires in COVID-19. Here immunoSEQ multiplex PCR was the method, and the copy in TCRdb shows in-frame clones only, minus some. The sample has about 170,000 clones, about 88% seen once; the top ten hold 5.5% to 8.5%. The sample comprised peripheral blood. Receptors originate from a woman of 80 years or more in a cohort sampled during active or convalescent COVID-19. Each CDR3 is given without its conserved first and last residue.

v_gene	j_gene	CDR3aa
TRBV6-1	TRBJ1-5	ASSEGPKQPQH
TRBV12-3/TRBV12-4	TRBJ1-6	ASSPYNSPLH
TRBV7-2	TRBJ1-5	ASSSRQGDWPQH
TRBV27	TRBJ2-5	ASSDRTAETQY
TRBV7-9	TRBJ1-3	ASSLGGSSGNTIY
TRBV11-2	TRBJ1-5	ASSFGSNQPQH
TRBV10-2	TRBJ2-7	ASRSGQGAYEQY
TRBV27	TRBJ2-2	ASSLTSGNTGELF
TRBV9	TRBJ1-1	ASSVTGGPDTEAF
TRBV28	TRBJ1-2	ASSLITGGRGYGYT
TRBV11-2	TRBJ1-2	ASSLVDGLYGYT
TRBV12-3/TRBV12-4	TRBJ2-7	ASRASNTYEQY
TRBV7-2	TRBJ2-1	ASSPAGLAREQF
TRBV5-6	TRBJ1-2	ASNRGSRGDYGYT
TRBV5-4	TRBJ2-5	ASSRGIWETQY
TRBV19	TRBJ1-2	ASIGRWDRARSYT